This T cell receptor beta chain derives from a study of shared clonotypes between healthy human individuals (dated by TCRdb to 2020 to 2022). Turning to the overall study: Two women and three men aged 18 to 49 years were included in the cohort. For each donor, CD4 naive and CD4 memory were each run on three plates, CD8 naive on two plates, and CD8 memory on one plate. Blood TCR repertoires of five healthy adults were deeply sequenced to estimate repertoire size and the extent of clonotype sharing between individuals. Libraries were prepared and TCR repertoires were sequenced by different laboratories using diverse techniques, in order to increase sequencing depth and limit assay-specific biases. Leukapheresis yielded between about 0.94 and 8.9 billion PBMCs per donor. The study at large found these results: Sampling was restricted to blood, and TCR repertoires in tissue are likely to differ from TCR repertoires in blood. The small number of donors limited the genetic and exposure-history diversity represented. Sharing across several donors was observed for around 4.8% of naive CD4, 3.5% of naive CD8, about 2.3% of memory CD4, and roughly 0.43% of memory CD8 clonotypes. Pairwise subsampling indicated that sequencing depth was expected to affect the degree of clonotype sharing among donors. Incomplete sequencing was indicated by rarefaction of sorted-subset datasets, despite the large sequencing depth. Larger estimated clonotype richness was generally found for naive subsets than for memory subsets. Higher generation probabilities were observed for clonotypes shared by all four sorted-subset donors than for non-shared clonotypes.

Healthy HIV-negative adults with no recently reported acute infections or vaccinations were included as donors. Every donor was a Caucasian adult residing in Nashville, Tennessee, USA. CD4+ T cells were enriched by magnetic negative selection, after which naive cells were positively selected on CD45RA and the negative fraction was taken as the memory subset. Blood was collected by leukapheresis, and PBMCs were isolated by Ficoll-Histopaque density gradient centrifugation and then cryopreserved in liquid nitrogen vapor phase. Purity and quantity of every magnetically sorted T cell population were checked by analytical flow cytometry. From each sorted fraction, genomic DNA was isolated and quantified by UV absorbance on a Nanodrop 2000c. Points on this clone: This clone's antigen is unknown. No quality values exist for individual bases; no much larger clone is one base distant.

Using the deep immunoSEQ assay, multiplex PCR amplified TCR CDR3 regions from genomic DNA. Extracted genomic DNA from each cell subset was distributed evenly across all wells of several immunoSEQ 96-well plates, and each plate was treated as a replicate. For sorted subsets, roughly 0.2 ug genomic DNA, equal to tens of thousands of T cell genomes, was loaded into each replicate PCR. Purified libraries were measured with a Qubit 3.0 fluorometer, size-checked on a Bioanalyzer 2100, and measured again with the KAPA Library Quantification kit. A separate single-read 150-cycle Illumina NextSeq 550 flow cell was used to sequence each immunoSEQ 96-well plate. The published analysis was carried out like this. Because only junctional sequences without quality scores were contained in the immunoSEQ output, filtering matching that applied to full-length reads could not be performed. Sequences were annotated with PyIR, a Python wrapper for IgBLAST v1.9, and V/J genes and CDR3 were assigned using IMGT germline references. Any read was removed if the V/J assignment was weak (E-value above 1e-6), the CDR3 was missing, or the read contained stop codons, out-of-frame junctions, or ambiguous translated residues. A V3J clonotype was defined by an identical inferred V gene, J gene, and CDR3 amino acid sequence. The percentage overlap between two repertoires was calculated by dividing the number of shared unique clonotypes by the size of the smaller repertoire. Richness of each repertoire was evaluated using RTK rarefaction, the Chao1 estimator, and Recon v2.1 estimates of unobserved clonotypes. Generation probabilities were computed with OLGA for all TCRbeta clonotypes obtained by the gDNA method from a handful of donors. Drawn from immuneACCESS, this table holds only the in-frame rearrangements with V and J called that TCRdb kept. Clones are partly lost; checked studies trace under half to an unresolved V gene and leave the rest unexplained. V, J and clone size were drawn from that table, and D and trimming were deduced from the DNA. This sample has around 1.6 million clones in its table, and 95% to 99% of those were observed once. The top ten clonotypes cover roughly 0.45% of the sample.

The receptor was derived from a man under 40 in good health. The source material was naive CD4+ T cells sorted from blood. The sample's cell subset or site, from its label and the paper: CD45RA+ positively selected.

Here the CDR3 is given as CASSSLTGLSYEQYF. The sequence in DNA is TGTGCCAGCAGTTCATTGACAGGTCTCTCCTACGAGCAGTACTTC. This chain joins TRBV6-5 to TRBJ2-7; the D gene is perhaps TRBD1, from 6 matching bases. The CDR3 runs 15 residues from the cysteine to the phenylalanine. This entry keeps only the CDR3 DNA: 45 bases, framed from base 1. Sequences MNHEY (CDR1) and SVGAGI (CDR2) are obtained from the germline V gene. V and J lose 4 bases and 0 bases, and a span of 13 bases separates them.